This TCR beta chain was sequenced for a study of T cells in women clearing cervical HPV infection. Study-level background: Case blood was drawn when the lesion was first found; control blood after infection became undetectable. For cases, blood was sampled a median around 150 days after lesion detection, interquartile range about 90 to 200 days.

From germline, CDR1 is MNHEY and CDR2 SVGEGT. V lost 8 bases to trimming and J lost 5 bases, with 22 bases between them. CDR3 length equals 16 residues. On this clone itself: The read halts 3 residues ahead of the CDR3 end, with the missing end drawn from the germline J gene.

All donors had a single incident cervical HPV16 infection, not prevalent. The data were produced by immunoSEQ multiplex PCR, yet TCRdb's version contains in-frame clones alone and is incomplete. This sample contains 42,000 or so clones. This TCR was recovered from a woman aged 18 to 75 with a cervical HPV16 infection that either progressed to CIN3+ or cleared (not recorded which). This chain uses TRBV6-2 or TRBV6-3 with TRBJ2-1, with a tentative D call TRBD2 (6 bases). Sequenced input: blood buffy coat. The CDR3 DNA, read in part, is TGTGCCAGCGGCTCCCGCGGGCGTAGCGGACACAATGAG. This gives the protein CASGSRGRSGHNE. The whole CDR3 protein is CASGSRGRSGHNEQFF.